This T cell receptor beta chain appears in the sequencing data of a study of blood T cell repertoires in COVID-19. Study overall: Acute and convalescent COVID-19 samples came from the United States, Italy and Spain. From T cells, B-cell-depleted T cells, or PBMCs came the material, which was cDNA or gDNA.

Original processing methods: Amplification from reference gene primers served as the basis for estimated nucleated cell counts. Method: immunoSEQ multiplex PCR; TCRdb's copy keeps in-frame clones and lacks some. V, J and clone size were drawn from that table, and D and trimming were deduced from the DNA. This sample has fewer than 20,000 clones, with 80% to 90% found just once. The count of this clone is one. This TCR came from a human donor with active COVID-19. The donor label of this sample is uncertain. The sequencing input was peripheral blood.

The DNA of the CDR3 is TGTGCCAGCAGCCGGGACTCATACTACGAGCAGTACTTC. Translating it yields CASSRDSYYEQYF. The chain joins TRBV6-6 to TRBJ2-7; D is possibly TRBD2 (6 bases). The CDR3 has 13 amino acids. The V and J ends lost 6 bases and 3 bases respectively, with 12 bases between them. CDR1 and CDR2 from the germline V gene are MNHNY and SVGAGI (reference sequence).